The source of this T cell receptor beta chain is a study of blood T cell repertoires in COVID-19. The overall study: PBMCs, B-cell-depleted T cells, or T cells were the source of the cDNA or gDNA that made up the material.

Enrolled through a virtual design, the participants were between roughly 18 and 100 years of age and came from about two dozen US areas. Resolution of symptoms, clearance, or two negative PCRs was present in recovered Cohort 3 donors. As handled by the study authors: Reference gene primer amplification gave nucleated cell count estimates. Profiled with immunoSEQ multiplex PCR; TCRdb holds only in-frame clones, not every one. The V and J calls and clone size are taken from that table; D and trimming were inferred from the DNA. Of about 480,000 clones in the sample, around 87% were seen once. The TCR originated in a woman aged 40 to 55 who had recovered from COVID-19. Sequencing was carried out using PBMCs or T cells enriched from blood (not recorded which).

The chain's CDR3 is CASSESLLANYGYTF. The CDR3 nucleotides read TGTGCCAGCAGTGAATCCCTCCTAGCTAACTATGGCTACACCTTC. V usage is TRBV6-1 and J usage is TRBJ1-2, with no clear D. The V end was cut by 2 bases, the J end by 0 bases, with 10 bases between. Germline CDR1 and CDR2: MNHNS and SASEGT. The CDR3 is made up of 15 amino acids.